This T cell receptor (beta chain) was obtained from a study of T cell changes during pregnancy in multiple sclerosis. This clone was picked up one time. Assay: immunoSEQ multiplex PCR; the TCRdb copy retains only in-frame clones and omits some. The sample contains under 110,000 clones, roughly 92% of which appear only once. The germline V and J ends were trimmed by 4 bases and 9 bases, with 19 bases remaining between them. Looked up from germline, CDR1 is SNHLY and CDR2 is FYNNEI. The CDR3 consists of 16 residues. The chain uses TRBV2 and TRBJ1-6; D is undetermined. The TCR originated in a female donor with multiple sclerosis, enrolled in a pregnancy study. Source: peripheral blood, taken after pregnancy. The DNA for the CDR3 is TGTGCCAGCAGTGTATTCCAGGCCGGGGAGGGTTCACCCCTCCACTTT. Its translation is CASSVFQAGEGSPLHF.